This T cell receptor beta chain is drawn from a study of OX40 agonist ivuxolimab in advanced cancers. As for this clone: Its antigen is currently unknown.

Using immunoSEQ multiplex PCR, the repertoire was profiled, and TCRdb retains in-frame clones only, with some absent. Of tens of thousands of clones listed, approximately 91% were seen once; the top ten hold 34%. The CDR3 covers 12 residues. CDR1 and CDR2 (germline): SGHRS, YFSETQ. V lost 5 bases, J lost 5 bases, and 10 bases lay in between. General study findings and limits: Antigen specificity of clonally expanded peripheral T cells was not established.

The rearrangement joins TRBV5-1 to TRBJ2-5; maybe TRBD2 (5 bases). The clonotype originates from an adult with an advanced solid tumor such as melanoma, head and neck, liver or kidney cancer. The sequences come from CD4+ or CD8+ T cells sorted from blood, collected in a trial of the OX40 agonist ivuxolimab. The CDR3 reads CASSPGGETQYF. For the CDR3, the DNA is TGCGCCAGCAGTCCGGGCGGGGAGACCCAGTACTTC.